This TCR beta chain was captured in a study of shared clonotypes between healthy human individuals. As for the study in general: A donor's plate count was three for CD4 naive and three for CD4 memory; CD8 naive had two and CD8 memory one.

Replicate PCRs run on sorted subsets employed about 220 ng DNA, 30,000 to 35,000 T cell genomes. Using immunoSEQ multiplex PCR, the repertoire was profiled, and TCRdb retains in-frame clones only, with some absent. The sample holds around 1.9 million clones, 90% to 95% seen once. Naive-designated CD8 cells lacked CD45RO, were positively enriched for CCR7, and omitted terminally differentiated effector memory CD45RA+ cells. All donors qualified as healthy HIV-negative adults and had experienced no recent acute infections or vaccinations. This CDR3 has 13 residues. Germline V gene lookup returns CDR1 LNHDA and CDR2 SQIVND (reference sequence). V lost 6 bases, J lost 9 bases, and 17 bases lay in between.

V is TRBV19 and J is TRBJ2-5, with D perhaps TRBD2 (5 bases). The receptor comes from a young man in good health. Some clones in this sample may be carry-over from other donors' samples. Sequenced sample: naive CD8+ T cells from PBMCs. CDR3 bases: TGTGCCAGTAGCTTAGGTAGTCGGGGAGCCCAGTACTTC. This sequence encodes CASSLGSRGAQYF. Complete variable domain (other parts from reference TRBV19 and TRBJ2-5): DGGITQSPKYLFRKEGQNVTLSCEQNLNHDAMYWYRQDPGQGLRLIYYSQIVNDFQKGDIAEGYSVSREKKESFPLTVTSAQKNPTAFYLCASSLGSRGAQYFGPGTRLLVL.